The 22 T cell receptor beta chains given below trace back to one sample, sequenced in a study of cytomegalovirus exposure and HLA in healthy donors. Data came from immunoSEQ multiplex PCR; TCRdb stores just in-frame clones and leaves some out. The sample includes some 85,000 clones, about 95% seen only once; the top ten take approximately 1.2%. Material for sequencing was PBMCs. All receptors come from a woman aged 18-30 years in good health and CMV-seronegative.

The table lists this clone with a count of one. The CDR3 nucleotides read TGTGTGCTGACCGGACTAGCGGGGACCCGAGGATACTTC. The encoded protein is CVLTGLAGTRGYF. This chain connects TRBV7-6 to TRBJ2-5; 12 bases map to TRBD2. CDR1 SGHVS and CDR2 FNYEAQ come from the germline V gene. This CDR3 comprises 13 residues.

The CDR3, as DNA: TGTGCCAGCAGTCCAGGACAGGGAGGCCGAGAAGGCTACACCTTC. Protein: CASSPGQGGREGYTF. The genes are TRBV2 and TRBJ1-2; 8 bases fit TRBD1. Germline CDR1 SNHLY, CDR2 FYNNEI. CDR3 length: 15 amino acids. Trimming took 5 bases from V and 8 from J; bases not matched to a gene: 13. The complete variable domain, with remaining parts taken from reference TRBV2 and TRBJ1-2, reads EPEVTQTPSHQVTQMGQEVILRCVPISNHLYFYWYRQILGQKVEFLVSFYNNEISEKSEIFDDQFSVERPDGSNFTLKIRSTKLEDSAMYFCASSPGQGGREGYTFGSGTRLTVV.

This chain links TRBV11-2 with TRBJ2-5, with 7 positions matching TRBD1. V lost 3 bases and J lost 1; bases outside the gene matches: 2. Germline CDR1 and CDR2: SGHAT and FQNNGV. The CDR3 sequence is 14 residues long. The CDR3 coding sequence is TGTGCCAGCAGCTTGGGGACAGTCCAAGAGACCCAGTACTTC. Its translation is CASSLGTVQETQYF.

The rearrangement uses TRBV11-3 and TRBJ2-5; 13 bases agree with TRBD2. The ends lost 3 bases at V and 2 bases at J; junction bases unmatched: 3. The germline CDR1 and CDR2 sequences are SGHNT and YENEEA. This CDR3 contains 16 residues. CDR3 bases: TGTGCCAGCAGCTTGGGACTAGCGGGGCTTCAAGAGACCCAGTACTTC. Amino acids: CASSLGLAGLQETQYF.

This chain joins TRBV19 and TRBJ2-1; 10 bases are shared with TRBD1. Germline CDR1 and CDR2: LNHDA and SQIVND (reference sequence). The CDR3 runs to 15 residues. The V gene end was trimmed by 3 bases and the J gene end by 6 bases; junction bases not matched to a gene: 5. Here the CDR3 reads CASSITGQGGNEQFF. DNA for the CDR3: TGTGCCAGTAGTATTACCGGACAGGGGGGCAATGAGCAGTTCTTC.

V and J are TRBV19 and TRBJ2-5, with TRBD1 identical over 8 bases. Trimming removed 10 bases from V and 2 bases from J; junction bases left unmatched: 6. The CDR3 length is 13 residues. CDR1 is LNHDA, CDR2 SQIVND, per germline (reference sequence). The CDR3 is CATRDRGQETQYF. The CDR3 region has the DNA TGTGCCACCCGAGACAGGGGACAAGAGACCCAGTACTTC.

Points on this clone: The sample contains more than one DNA sequence encoding this CDR3. The gene calls are TRBV5-1 and TRBJ1-1, with 8 bases lining up with TRBD1. Germline loops: CDR1 SGHRS, CDR2 YFSETQ. Trimming removed 4 bases from V and 5 bases from J; junction bases left unmatched: 4. The CDR3 is 13 residues long. DNA for the CDR3: TGCGCCAGCAGCCCACAGGGGGGGACTGAAGCTTTCTTT. As protein: CASSPQGGTEAFF.

This sequence joins TRBV14 and TRBJ2-4; the match to TRBD2 covers 7 bases. V was pared by 1 base and J by 8 bases, with 11 bases of the junction left unmatched. The CDR3 runs to 16 residues. The germline CDR1 and CDR2 sequences are SGHDN and FVKESK. The CDR3 nucleotides are TGTGCCAGCAGCCAAGTCCGATTGGTTGGGGGGGACATTCAGTACTTC. Amino acids: CASSQVRLVGGDIQYF.

In DNA form, the CDR3 reads TGTGCCAGCAGCCCGCAAGACAGGACAGGGTCAGATCAGCCCCAGCATTTT. The encoded protein is CASSPQDRTGSDQPQHF. The rearrangement joins TRBV7-9 to TRBJ1-5; 8 bases are a match to TRBD1. Germline V CDR1 and CDR2: SEHNR, FQNEAQ (reference sequence). The junction had 14 bases not matched to a gene; V was cut back by 5 bases and J by 5 bases. The CDR3 extends over 17 amino acids.

This clone was seen more than once but under ten times. V is TRBV2 and J is TRBJ2-7; 7 bases are a match to TRBD1. V was pared by 5 bases and J by 2 bases, with 6 bases of the junction left unmatched. Germline CDR1 is SNHLY and CDR2 is FYNNEI. The CDR3 length is 14 residues. CDR3 nucleotide sequence: TGTGCCAGCAGTAGGGGGACAGTCACCTACGAGCAGTACTTC. This encodes CASSRGTVTYEQYF.

V and J are TRBV29-1 and TRBJ2-5; 12 bases agree with TRBD1. The CDR3 has 15 amino acids. Germline values: CDR1 SQVTM, CDR2 ANQGSEA. V was pared by 3 bases and J by 4 bases, with 6 bases of the junction left unmatched. The CDR3 spells CSVDPGDRGRETQYF. CDR3 DNA sequence: TGCAGCGTTGATCCCGGGGACAGGGGGCGAGAGACCCAGTACTTC.

The V gene is TRBV28, the J gene TRBJ2-4; 10 nucleotides match TRBD1. The CDR3 consists of 17 residues. Germline V gene lookup returns CDR1 MDHEN and CDR2 SYDVKM. The J segment lost 8 bases and the V segment lost 5 bases, leaving 15 bases of the junction unmatched. This chain's CDR3 is CASSPGQGRGREYIQYF. As DNA, the CDR3 is TGTGCCAGCAGTCCGGGACAGGGGAGGGGGCGGGAGTACATTCAGTACTTC.

The chain uses TRBV2 and TRBJ2-2, with 8 bases aligning to TRBD1. V trimming: 6 bases; J trimming: 0 bases; junction bases outside the gene matches: 0. The CDR3 has 14 residues. The germline V gene has CDR1 SNHLY and CDR2 FYNNEI. The DNA for the CDR3 is TGTGCCAGCAGACAGGGGGCGAACACCGGGGAGCTGTTTTTT. Encoded protein: CASRQGANTGELFF.

The V call is TRBV5-1, the J call TRBJ2-2; TRBD1 matches 9 bases. J gave up 6 bases and V 8 bases, and 8 bases lay outside the gene matches. This CDR3 is built from 14 residues. Germline V gives CDR1 SGHRS, CDR2 YFSETQ. CDR3 loop: CASAGQGVAGELFF. For the CDR3, the DNA is TGCGCCAGTGCGGGACAGGGAGTCGCCGGGGAGCTGTTTTTT.

The V call is TRBV6-5, the J call TRBJ2-7; D is possibly TRBD2 (5 bases). The germline CDR1 and CDR2 sequences are MNHEY and SVGAGI. The CDR3 sequence is 16 residues long. V lost 2 bases and J 0 bases, leaving 14 bases between the germline ends. For the CDR3, the DNA is TGTGCCAGCAGTTACAACAAAGCGGTAGACTCCTACGAGCAGTACTTC. It translates to CASSYNKAVDSYEQYF.

V and J are TRBV10-3 and TRBJ1-6, with 8 positions matching TRBD1. J gave up 7 bases and V 4 bases, and 6 bases lay outside the gene matches. Germline lookup yields CDR1 ENHRY and CDR2 SYGVKD. The CDR3 totals 15 residues. CDR3 in DNA: TGTGCCATCAGTGGGATGGACAGGGTAAATTCACCCCTCCACTTT. Translation: CAISGMDRVNSPLHF.

The genes are TRBV28 and TRBJ1-2, with TRBD1 matching 8 bases. V shed 10 bases, J shed 6 bases, and the junction held 16 bases outside the gene matches. Germline CDR1 is MDHEN and CDR2 is SYDVKM. This CDR3 contains 15 residues. CDR3 bases: TGTGCCACCCTCCTAGCGGCAGGGGGCCGTGATGGCTACACCTTC. It codes for CATLLAAGGRDGYTF.

This rearrangement joins TRBV27 to TRBJ1-5; 9 nucleotides agree with TRBD1. There are 14 residues in the CDR3. CDR1 is MNHEY and CDR2 is SMNVEV in the germline V gene (reference sequence). The V gene end was trimmed by 5 bases and the J gene end by 7 bases; junction bases not matched to a gene: 6. Here the CDR3 reads CASSPGQGRQPQHF. CDR3 nucleotides: TGTGCCAGCAGTCCAGGACAGGGGAGGCAGCCCCAGCATTTT.

This chain joins TRBV25-1 and TRBJ2-2; D perhaps matches TRBD1 (6 bases). The CDR3 is made up of 18 amino acids. The germline V gene has CDR1 MGHDK and CDR2 SYGVNS. V was pared by 6 bases and J by 0 bases, with 20 bases between. CDR3: CASRAPRARGANTGELFF. The CDR3 coding sequence is TGTGCCAGCAGGGCCCCAAGGGCCAGGGGAGCGAACACCGGGGAGCTGTTTTTT.

This chain uses TRBV29-1 with TRBJ2-1; D gene unclear. Trimming shortened V by 2 bases and J by 8 bases, and 10 bases separated the two germline ends. Germline V gene lookup returns CDR1 SQVTM and CDR2 ANQGSEA. This CDR3 spans 12 amino acids. The CDR3 spells CSVEIGFYEQFF. Written as DNA, the CDR3 is TGCAGCGTTGAAATCGGGTTCTATGAGCAGTTCTTC.

V is TRBV27 and J is TRBJ2-2, with D uncertain. The CDR3 is made up of 12 amino acids. Per the germline V gene, CDR1 is MNHEY and CDR2 is SMNVEV (reference sequence). Trimming pared 6 bases from V and 1 base from J, leaving 3 bases between. CDR3 sequence reads: CASSRNTGELFF. CDR3 coding DNA: TGTGCCAGCAGCCGGAACACCGGGGAGCTGTTTTTT.

The V call is TRBV12-5, the J call TRBJ1-2; TRBD1 is a possible D gene (6 bases). Trimming shortened V by 1 base and J by 4 bases, and 16 bases separated the two germline ends. CDR1 LGHNT and CDR2 FRNRAP come from the germline V gene. CDR3 length equals 16 residues. CDR3: CASGLAQQGKSYGYTF. CDR3 bases: TGTGCTAGTGGTTTGGCCCAACAGGGTAAAAGCTATGGCTACACCTTC.